The 17 T cell receptor beta chains presented below share a single source sample, sequenced in a study of T cell repertoires in cytomegalovirus infection. Via MiXCR, TCRdb re-called the reads, giving one row per CDR3 protein. The data show about 490,000 distinct CDR3 sequences, with 15% to 20% seen just once and more than 20% held by the top ten. Sequences were obtained from CD8+ T cells from PBMCs. These receptors originate from a human donor in good health (CMV status not recorded). Some clones in this sample may be carry-over from other donors' samples.

In its sample, this clonotype was seen many times. The chain uses TRBV6-1 and TRBJ2-7; TRBD1 is a possible D gene (6 bases). The CDR3 is 14 amino acids. Trimming took 4 bases from V and 3 from J, leaving 13 bases between them. Germline CDR1 is MNHNS and CDR2 is SASEGT. The CDR3 nucleotides read TGTGCCAGCAGTGTTCGGGACACATACTACGAGCAGTACTTC. Translated, it gives CASSVRDTYYEQYF.

The chain carries TRBV6-6 and TRBJ1-4; possible D gene TRBD1, 6 bases. Germline CDR1 and CDR2: MNHNY and SVGAGI (reference sequence). V was cut by 0 bases and J by 6 bases, with 11 bases left in between. The length of the CDR3 is 15 residues. The CDR3 nucleotides are TGTGCCAGCAGTTACTCCAGTAGGGGGGATGAAAAACTGTTTTTT. This codes for CASSYSSRGDEKLFF.

This clonotype was picked up many times. The CDR3 spells CASSLVRVDNQETQYF. In nucleotides, the CDR3 is TGTGCCAGCAGCTTAGTGAGGGTGGACAACCAAGAGACCCAGTACTTC. The V call is TRBV7-8, the J call TRBJ2-5; possibly TRBD1 or TRBD2 for D (5 bases each). The CDR3 is 16 residues long. V was clipped by 1 base and J by 0 bases, with 12 bases between them. Per the germline V gene, CDR1 is SGHVS and CDR2 is FQNEAQ.

This clonotype was detected only a few times. The chain uses TRBV5-1 and TRBJ2-1; perhaps TRBD2 as D (6 bases). Trimming took off 5 bases at V and 0 bases at J, with 12 bases between the two ends. In germline, CDR1 is SGHRS, CDR2 YFSETQ. The CDR3 has 15 residues. In DNA form, the CDR3 reads TGCGCCAGCAGGGGCCCCGGGAGCTCCTACAATGAGCAGTTCTTC. Encoded protein: CASRGPGSSYNEQFF.

This clonotype was seen a few times. The rearrangement joins TRBV19 to TRBJ2-7, with D perhaps TRBD1 (6 bases). Germline assignment: CDR1 LNHDA and CDR2 SQIVND (reference sequence). The CDR3 extends over 14 amino acids. Deletions cut 5 bases from V and 3 bases from J, with 14 bases between. In nucleotides, the CDR3 is TGTGCCAGTAGTGCAAAAATACAGGGCTACGAGCAGTACTTC. Its protein product is CASSAKIQGYEQYF. Full variable domain (rest looked up from reference TRBV19 and TRBJ2-7): DGGITQSPKYLFRKEGQNVTLSCEQNLNHDAMYWYRQDPGQGLRLIYYSQIVNDFQKGDIAEGYSVSREKKESFPLTVTSAQKNPTAFYLCASSAKIQGYEQYFGPGTRLTVT.

This clonotype was seen repeatedly, ten times or more. The V and J genes are TRBV12-3 or TRBV12-4 and TRBJ1-1; no firm D call. The CDR3 spans 12 residues. V lost 3 bases, J lost 0 bases, and 2 bases lay in between. Here the CDR3 reads CASSFLNTEAFF. DNA of the CDR3: TGTGCCAGCAGTTTTTTGAACACTGAAGCTTTCTTT.

This rearrangement joins TRBV3-1 to TRBJ2-5, with TRBD1 matching over 7 bases. The CDR3 is 14 residues long. Germline CDR1 reads LGHDT; CDR2 reads YNNKEL (reference sequence). V lost 4 bases to trimming and J lost 5 bases; unmatched junction nucleotides: 7. The CDR3: CASSPHRGRETQYF. The CDR3 bases are TGTGCCAGCAGCCCTCACAGGGGCCGGGAGACCCAGTACTTC.

The chain recombines TRBV28 with TRBJ1-1; 7 positions agree with TRBD1. J was trimmed by 4 bases and V by 4 bases; bases with no gene match: 9. The CDR3 is made up of 15 amino acids. Looked up from germline, CDR1 is MDHEN and CDR2 is SYDVKM. The CDR3 DNA sequence: TGTGCCAGCAGTTACGACAGGGCCTGGAGCACTGAAGCTTTCTTT. Protein sequence: CASSYDRAWSTEAFF.

In its sample, this clonotype was seen a few times. The chain couples TRBV6-5 to TRBJ1-2, with 10 nucleotides matching TRBD1. The ends lost 5 bases at V and 4 bases at J; junction bases unmatched: 7. Per the germline V gene, CDR1 is MNHEY and CDR2 is SVGAGI. The CDR3 sequence is 15 residues long. CDR3 DNA: TGTGCCAGCAGTATAAGACAGGGGGCCCTCTATGGCTACACCTTC. Protein sequence: CASSIRQGALYGYTF.

In this sample, this clonotype turned up many times. The chain recombines TRBV27 with TRBJ2-1; 7 bases are a match to TRBD1. The V gene end was trimmed by 6 bases and the J gene end by 8 bases; junction bases not matched to a gene: 16. Germline assignment: CDR1 MNHEY and CDR2 SMNVEV (reference sequence). The CDR3 covers 16 residues. This CDR3 reads CASSPQGRQQGHEQFF. The CDR3, as DNA: TGTGCCAGCAGCCCACAGGGGAGACAACAAGGCCATGAGCAGTTCTTC.

This clonotype was seen repeatedly, ten times or more. This chain connects TRBV6-2 or TRBV6-3 to TRBJ1-1, with a possible D match to TRBD1 (5 bases). Germline CDR1 is MNHEY and CDR2 is SVGEGT. CDR3 length: 14 amino acids. V was shortened by 7 bases and J by 5 bases, with 17 bases between the two germline ends. Here the CDR3 DNA reads TGTGCCAGCACCAGAAGACAGTCTGGGACTGAAGCTTTCTTT. This codes for CASTRRQSGTEAFF.

This clonotype was counted at least ten times. The chain employs TRBV6-1 and TRBJ2-5; either TRBD1 or TRBD2 may fit D (5 bases each). This CDR3 spans 15 amino acids. V was clipped by 8 bases and J by 3 bases, with 19 bases between them. The germline V gene has CDR1 MNHNS and CDR2 SASEGT. The CDR3: CASAHRGLGKETQYF. Written as DNA, the CDR3 is TGTGCCAGCGCCCATCGGGGCCTAGGCAAAGAGACCCAGTACTTC.

The gene calls are TRBV7-9 and TRBJ2-3; the D call may be TRBD1 or TRBD2 (5 bases each). This CDR3 is built from 16 residues. Trimming shortened V by 5 bases and J by 1 base, and 16 bases separated the two germline ends. Germline V gene lookup returns CDR1 SEHNR and CDR2 FQNEAQ (reference sequence). CDR3: CASSPLRGAGTDTQYF. The CDR3 DNA follows: TGTGCCAGCAGCCCCCTGAGGGGCGCGGGCACAGATACGCAGTATTTT.

This clonotype showed up many times. The J gene is TRBJ2-1, the V gene TRBV7-2; 11 bases map to TRBD1. Germline V gene sequence: CDR1 SGHTA, CDR2 FQGNSA. This CDR3 region has 21 residues. Losses at the gene ends were 6 bases for V and 2 bases for J; bases not matched to a gene: 21. The CDR3 reads CASSTYPYARAGQGAYNEQFF. CDR3 DNA sequence: TGTGCCAGCAGTACGTACCCGTATGCCCGGGCGGGACAGGGGGCCTACAATGAGCAGTTCTTC.

This clonotype was counted at least ten times. This rearrangement joins TRBV7-9 to TRBJ1-2, with TRBD1 as a possible D gene (5 bases). Trimming took 4 bases from V and 3 from J, leaving 15 bases between them. CDR3 size: 15 residues. From germline, CDR1 is SEHNR and CDR2 FQNEAQ (reference sequence). The CDR3 here is CASSYRDGGYYGYTF. CDR3 sequence (DNA): TGTGCCAGCAGCTATAGGGATGGGGGTTACTATGGCTACACCTTC.

This chain joins TRBV24-1 and TRBJ2-7, with no clear D. This CDR3 has 14 amino acids. V was pared by 4 bases and J by 0 bases, with 9 bases between. Germline CDR1 KGHDR, CDR2 SFDVKD. The CDR3 protein is CATSDRTSSYEQYF. The CDR3 nucleotides read TGTGCCACCAGTGACCGCACCAGCTCCTACGAGCAGTACTTC.

This chain joins TRBV2 and TRBJ1-1, with D tentatively TRBD1 (5 bases). Trimming removed 1 base from V and 1 base from J, with 7 bases in between. Germline V lookup: CDR1 SNHLY, CDR2 FYNNEI. The CDR3 is made up of 14 amino acids. The CDR3 DNA is TGTGCCAGCAGTGAAGGACAGCCGAACACTGAAGCTTTCTTT. As protein: CASSEGQPNTEAFF.